Listed below are T cell receptor beta chains from one sample, sequenced in a study of follicular helper T cells after annual influenza vaccination. Sequencing was performed with immunoSEQ multiplex PCR; in TCRdb, only in-frame clones are kept and a portion is missing. The data contain over 7,000 clones, 80% to 90% of them singletons. The sample in question was CXCR5+ CD38- circulating T follicular helper cells from blood, obtained 7 days after influenza vaccination. These receptor sequences come from an adult who received the influenza vaccine. The CDR3 runs from the conserved cysteine through the conserved F or W. D genes are given only for firm matches.

DNA,CDR3,V,J,D
TGCGCCAGCAGCCTCGCGACAGGATCCAACTATGGCTACACCTTC,CASSLATGSNYGYTF,TRBV5-1,TRBJ1-2,-
TGTGCCAGCACCTGGGGGGCAGGGGCTGCTAATGAAAAACTGTTTTTT,CASTWGAGAANEKLFF,TRBV7-2,TRBJ1-4,-
TGTGCCAGCAGCTTAGATCGAAGGGGAGATACGCAGTATTTT,CASSLDRRGDTQYF,TRBV13,TRBJ2-3,-
TGTGCCAGCAGGGGACAGGGGGGCAACACTGAAGCTTTCTTT,CASRGQGGNTEAFF,TRBV25-1,TRBJ1-1,TRBD1
TGTGCCAGCAGTCTCCATACAGGGGGCCAAGAGACCCAGTACTTC,CASSLHTGGQETQYF,TRBV6-1,TRBJ2-5,TRBD1
TGTGCCTGGAGACCGCCTAGCACAGATACGCAGTATTTT,CAWRPPSTDTQYF,TRBV30,TRBJ2-3,-
TGCAGCGTTGGCCGGACAGGGGGCCTCATGAACACTGAAGCTTTCTTT,CSVGRTGGLMNTEAFF,TRBV29-1,TRBJ1-1,TRBD1
TGCGCCAGCAGTGGGGGTCGCGACTATGGCTACACCTTC,CASSGGRDYGYTF,TRBV10-1,TRBJ1-2,-
TGCAGTGCGGCTGACGAGATGGGCCAGTACTTC,CSAADEMGQYF,TRBV20-1,TRBJ2-5,-
TGTGCCAGCAGTGGGACACAGGGAGTCTCTGGGGCCAACGTCCTGACTTTC,CASSGTQGVSGANVLTF,TRBV6-1,TRBJ2-6,-
TGTGCCAGCAGCTTATATAGCGGGGGGGCTATTGGTGATACGCAGTATTTT,CASSLYSGGAIGDTQYF,TRBV7-8,TRBJ2-3,TRBD2
TGTGCCAGCAGTTTACGACGGGCCGGCTACGAGCAGTACTTC,CASSLRRAGYEQYF,TRBV28,TRBJ2-7,-
TGTGCCAGCAGTGTGAGAAACCAAGAGACCCAGTACTTC,CASSVRNQETQYF,TRBV2,TRBJ2-5,-